This T cell receptor (beta chain) was sequenced in a study of OX40 agonist ivuxolimab in advanced cancers. Study overall: Head and neck, renal cell, melanoma or hepatocellular carcinoma were the cancers that dose-escalation patients had.

Using immunoSEQ multiplex PCR, the repertoire was profiled, and TCRdb retains in-frame clones only, with some absent. Of some 77,000 clones listed, roughly nine tenths are singletons. This receptor was taken from an adult with an advanced solid tumor such as melanoma, head and neck, liver or kidney cancer. The sequencing here drew on CD4+ or CD8+ T cells sorted from blood, taken in a trial of the OX40 agonist ivuxolimab.

The CDR3 spells CASSGLAGEYNEQFF. The CDR3 region has the DNA TGCGCCAGCAGCGGTCTAGCGGGAGAATACAATGAGCAGTTCTTC. This chain joins TRBV5-1 and TRBJ2-1; TRBD2 matches 10 bases. J lost 4 bases, V lost 4 bases, and 5 bases had no gene match. The germline V gene encodes CDR1 SGHRS and CDR2 YFSETQ. The CDR3 length is 15 residues.